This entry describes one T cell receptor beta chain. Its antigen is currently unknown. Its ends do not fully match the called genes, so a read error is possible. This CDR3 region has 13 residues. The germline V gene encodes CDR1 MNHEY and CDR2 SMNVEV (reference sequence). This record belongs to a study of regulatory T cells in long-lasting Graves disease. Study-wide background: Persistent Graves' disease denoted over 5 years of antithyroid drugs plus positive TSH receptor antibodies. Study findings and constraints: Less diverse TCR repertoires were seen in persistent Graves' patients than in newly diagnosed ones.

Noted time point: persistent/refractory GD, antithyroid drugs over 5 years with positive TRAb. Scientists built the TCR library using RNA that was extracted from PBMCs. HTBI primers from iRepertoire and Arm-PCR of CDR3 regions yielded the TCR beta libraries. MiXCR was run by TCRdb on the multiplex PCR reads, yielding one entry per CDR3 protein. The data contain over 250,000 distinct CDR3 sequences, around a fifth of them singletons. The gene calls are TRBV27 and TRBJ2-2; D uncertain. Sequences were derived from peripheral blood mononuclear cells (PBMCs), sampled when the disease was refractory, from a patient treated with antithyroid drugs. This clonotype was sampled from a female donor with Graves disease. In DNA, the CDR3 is TGTGCCAGCAGTCCCCTTAACAACGGGGAGCTGTTTTTT. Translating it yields CASSPLNNGELFF.